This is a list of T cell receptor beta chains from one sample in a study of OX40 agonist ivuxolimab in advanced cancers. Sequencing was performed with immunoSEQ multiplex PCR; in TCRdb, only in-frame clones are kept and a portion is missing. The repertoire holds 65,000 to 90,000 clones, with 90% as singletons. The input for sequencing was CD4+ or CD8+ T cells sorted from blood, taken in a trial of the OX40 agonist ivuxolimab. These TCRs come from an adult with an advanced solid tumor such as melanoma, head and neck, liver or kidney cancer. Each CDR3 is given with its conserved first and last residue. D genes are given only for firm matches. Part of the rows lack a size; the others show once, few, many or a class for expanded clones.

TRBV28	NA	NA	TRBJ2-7	TGTGCCAGCAGTTTGGCAGACAGCTCCTACGAGCAGTACTTC	CASSLADSSYEQYF
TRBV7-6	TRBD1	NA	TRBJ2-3	TGTGCCAGCAGCTCTCGACAGGGAAACACAGATACGCAGTATTTT	CASSSRQGNTDTQYF
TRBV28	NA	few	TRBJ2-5	TGTGCCAGCAGTTTCCCCGACAGACAAGAGACCCAGTACTTC	CASSFPDRQETQYF
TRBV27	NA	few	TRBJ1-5	TGTGCCAGTAGTTGGGTGGGCAATCAGCCCCAGCATTTT	CASSWVGNQPQHF
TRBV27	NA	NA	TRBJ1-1	TGTGCCAGCAGTTTCCAGGGGTCGCGGACTGAAGCTTTCTTT	CASSFQGSRTEAFF
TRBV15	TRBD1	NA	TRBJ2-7	TGTGCCACCAGCAGAGCCCGGGACAGGGACTACGAGCAGTACTTC	CATSRARDRDYEQYF
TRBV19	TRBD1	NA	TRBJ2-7	TGTGCCAGTAGTGGGGGACAGGGGGCTTCCTACGAGCAGTACTTC	CASSGGQGASYEQYF
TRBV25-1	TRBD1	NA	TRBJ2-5	TGTGCCAGTTCGGAATCCTGGGGACAGGGGGCGGGGGAGCAGTACTTC	CASSESWGQGAGEQYF
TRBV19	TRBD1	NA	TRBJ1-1	TGTGCCAGTCACCGAGGGGGCAGGGCCACTGAAGCTTTCTTT	CASHRGGRATEAFF
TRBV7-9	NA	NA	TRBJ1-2	TGTGCCAGCAGCTTAGCTCCGCTAGGGGCTGGTAGAGATGGCTACACCTTC	CASSLAPLGAGRDGYTF
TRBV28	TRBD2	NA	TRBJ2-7	TGTGCCAGCAGTTTATCGCTAGCGGGGCAGACTGGGTCCTACGAGCAGTACTTC	CASSLSLAGQTGSYEQYF
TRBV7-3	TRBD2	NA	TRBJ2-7	TGTGCCAGCAGCTTCTATGCGGGAGGGTACTACGAGCAGTACTTC	CASSFYAGGYYEQYF
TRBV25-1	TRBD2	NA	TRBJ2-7	TGTGCCAGCAGTAGCCCCAGCGGGAGACCTTCCTACGAGCAGTACTTC	CASSSPSGRPSYEQYF
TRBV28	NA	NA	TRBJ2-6	TGTGCCAGCTTGGCTGGCTCTGGGGCCAACGTCCTGACTTTC	CASLAGSGANVLTF
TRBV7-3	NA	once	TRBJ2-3	TGTGCCAGCAGCTTAACAGGGACTAGCACAGATACGCAGTATTTT	CASSLTGTSTDTQYF
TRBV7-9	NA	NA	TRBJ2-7	TGTGCCAGCAGCCCTCCGGGACTGACCTACGAGCAGTACTTC	CASSPPGLTYEQYF
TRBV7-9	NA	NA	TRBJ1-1	TGTGCCAGCAGCTTCTCGAACACTGAAGCTTTCTTT	CASSFSNTEAFF
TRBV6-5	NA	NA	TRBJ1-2	TGTGCCATCCGCTCCGGGCCGCAATATGGCTACACCTTC	CAIRSGPQYGYTF
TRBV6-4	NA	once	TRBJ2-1	TGTGCCAGCAGCCCCCTCGGAGGGGGTACTTACAATGAGCAGTTCTTC	CASSPLGGGTYNEQFF
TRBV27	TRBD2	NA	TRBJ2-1	TGTGCCAGCAGTTTAGCGGGAGGCCTCTTTCTGCAGTTCTTC	CASSLAGGLFLQFF
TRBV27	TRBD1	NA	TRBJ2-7	TGTGCCAGCAGTCGGGACAGGGGCTACGAGCAGTACTTC	CASSRDRGYEQYF
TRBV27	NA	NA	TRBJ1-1	TGTGCCAGCAGTTTAGGGGGGCTGGGCATTGAAGCTTTCTTT	CASSLGGLGIEAFF
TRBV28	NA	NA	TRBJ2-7	TGTGCCAGCAGCCTACCCGGGGTTACCTACGAGCAGTACTTC	CASSLPGVTYEQYF
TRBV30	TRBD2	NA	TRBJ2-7	TGTGCCTGGAGTTCGAGCGGGACTACCTACGAGCAGTACTTC	CAWSSSGTTYEQYF
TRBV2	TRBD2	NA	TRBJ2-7	TGTGCCAGCAGTCCGGGGACTAGCGGGAGGTACAATTACGAGCAGTACTTC	CASSPGTSGRYNYEQYF
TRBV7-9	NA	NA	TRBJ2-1	TGTGCCAGCAGCTCCTTAGACGGCAATGAGCAGTTCTTC	CASSSLDGNEQFF
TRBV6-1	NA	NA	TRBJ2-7	TGTGCCAGCAGTGAAGCGCCGGTTGGGTACAGGAACGAGCAGTACTTC	CASSEAPVGYRNEQYF
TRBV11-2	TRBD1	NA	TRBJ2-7	TGTGCCAGCAGCACGGGACAGGGGGACTACGAGCAGTACTTC	CASSTGQGDYEQYF
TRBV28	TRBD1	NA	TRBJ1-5	TGTGCCAGCAGTTTATCGCTACTCAGGGGGGGGGATCAGCCCCAGCATTTT	CASSLSLLRGGDQPQHF
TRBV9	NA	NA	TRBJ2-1	TGTGCCAGCAGCGCTAGCCGGAACCCCGTCTACAATGAGCAGTTCTTC	CASSASRNPVYNEQFF
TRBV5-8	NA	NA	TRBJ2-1	TGTGCCAGCACGGGGAATGAGCAGTTCTTC	CASTGNEQFF
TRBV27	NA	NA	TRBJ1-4	TGTGCCAGCTCCCGGGGCCGAAAACTGTTTTTT	CASSRGRKLFF
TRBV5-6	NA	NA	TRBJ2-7	TGTGCCAGCAGCACCGGACAGAAGCAGTACTTC	CASSTGQKQYF
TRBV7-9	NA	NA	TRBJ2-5	TGTGCCAGCAGCTTAGTGATCGGTCGTCAAGAGACCCAGTACTTC	CASSLVIGRQETQYF
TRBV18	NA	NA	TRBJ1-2	TGTGCCAGCTTCAACAGGGACGGCTATGGCTACACCTTC	CASFNRDGYGYTF
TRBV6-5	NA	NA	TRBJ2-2	TGTGCCAGCAGTTACTTCAGGAACACCGGGGAGCTGTTTTTT	CASSYFRNTGELFF
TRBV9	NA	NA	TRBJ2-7	TGTGCCAGCAGCCCGGACCACTACGAGCAGTACTTC	CASSPDHYEQYF
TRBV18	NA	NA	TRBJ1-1	TGTGCCAGCTCACCACCAACAGGGATGAACACTGAAGCTTTCTTT	CASSPPTGMNTEAFF
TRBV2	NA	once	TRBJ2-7	TGTGCCAGCAGTCTCGGGCACCCGAACTACGAGCAGTACTTC	CASSLGHPNYEQYF
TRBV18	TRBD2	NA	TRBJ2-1	TGTGCCAGCTCACCACCGGGTCCGGGAGGGGGTGAGCAGTTCTTC	CASSPPGPGGGEQFF
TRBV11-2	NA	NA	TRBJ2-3	TGTGCCAGCAGCTTCCAGGGCGCAGATACGCAGTATTTT	CASSFQGADTQYF
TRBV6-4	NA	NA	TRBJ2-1	TGTGCCAGCAGTGACTCGAGGGACGTCCTGCCCTACAATGAGCAGTTCTTC	CASSDSRDVLPYNEQFF
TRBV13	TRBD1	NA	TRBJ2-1	TGTGCCAGCAGATCAACACAAAACAGGGGAGTGCAGTTCTTC	CASRSTQNRGVQFF
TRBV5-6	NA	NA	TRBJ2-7	TGTGCCAGCAGCGCCTATACCCGGCGGGAGCAGTACTTC	CASSAYTRREQYF
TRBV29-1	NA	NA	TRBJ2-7	TGCAGCGTTCGGCAGGGTGGGGACGAGCAGTACTTC	CSVRQGGDEQYF
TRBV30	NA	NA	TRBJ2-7	TGTGCCTGGAGTGGTCTCAGACAGGGTAGGACTAGCAGCTACGAGCAGTACTTC	CAWSGLRQGRTSSYEQYF
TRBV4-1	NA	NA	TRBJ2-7	TGCGCCAGCAGCCACGGAGGACCACCAGCCTACGAGCAGTACTTC	CASSHGGPPAYEQYF
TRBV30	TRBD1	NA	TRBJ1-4	TGTGCCTGGGGCCCCGGGACAGGGTATGAAAAACTGTTTTTT	CAWGPGTGYEKLFF
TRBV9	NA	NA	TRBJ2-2	TGTGCCAGCAGCGTAGGAGGGGCCGGGGAGCTGTTTTTT	CASSVGGAGELFF